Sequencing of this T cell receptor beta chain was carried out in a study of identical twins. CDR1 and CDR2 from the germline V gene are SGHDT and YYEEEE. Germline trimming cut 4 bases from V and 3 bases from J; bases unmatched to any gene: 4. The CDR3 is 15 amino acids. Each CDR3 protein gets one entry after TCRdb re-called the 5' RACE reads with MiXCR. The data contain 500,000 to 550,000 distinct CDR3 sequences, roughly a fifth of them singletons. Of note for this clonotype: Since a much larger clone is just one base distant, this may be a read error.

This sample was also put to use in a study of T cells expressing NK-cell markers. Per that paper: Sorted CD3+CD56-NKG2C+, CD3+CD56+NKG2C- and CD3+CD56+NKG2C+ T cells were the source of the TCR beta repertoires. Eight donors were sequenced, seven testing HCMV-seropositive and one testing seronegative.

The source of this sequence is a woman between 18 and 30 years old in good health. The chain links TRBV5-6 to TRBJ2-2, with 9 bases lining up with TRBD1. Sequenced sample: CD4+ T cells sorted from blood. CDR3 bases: TGTGCCAGCAGCCGGGGACAGGGATACACCGGGGAGCTGTTTTTT. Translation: CASSRGQGYTGELFF.